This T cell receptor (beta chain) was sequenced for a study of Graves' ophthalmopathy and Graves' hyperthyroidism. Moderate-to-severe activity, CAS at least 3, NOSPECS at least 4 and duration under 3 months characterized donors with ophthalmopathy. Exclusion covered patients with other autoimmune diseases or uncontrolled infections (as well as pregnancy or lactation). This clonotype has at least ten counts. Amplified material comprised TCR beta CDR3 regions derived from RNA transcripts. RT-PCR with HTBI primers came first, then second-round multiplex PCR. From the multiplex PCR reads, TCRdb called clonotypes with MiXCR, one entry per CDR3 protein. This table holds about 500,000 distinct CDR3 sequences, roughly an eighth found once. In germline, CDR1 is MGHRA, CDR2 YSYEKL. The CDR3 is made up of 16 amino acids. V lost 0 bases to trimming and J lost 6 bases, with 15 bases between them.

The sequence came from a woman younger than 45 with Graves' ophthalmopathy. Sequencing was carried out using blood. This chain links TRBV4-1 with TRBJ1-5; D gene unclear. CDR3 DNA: TGCGCCAGCAGCCAAGAATCAGGCTTTGGAGGTCAGCCCCAGCATTTT. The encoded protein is CASSQESGFGGQPQHF.